This entry lists 5 T cell receptor beta chains sequenced from one sample in a study of OX40 agonist ivuxolimab in advanced cancers. Here immunoSEQ multiplex PCR was the method, and the copy in TCRdb shows in-frame clones only, minus some. This table holds more than 50,000 clones, around four fifths found once. The sample was CD4+ or CD8+ T cells sorted from blood, taken in a trial of the OX40 agonist ivuxolimab. Receptors originate from an adult with an advanced solid tumor such as melanoma, head and neck, liver or kidney cancer.

This clone was found once. The chain recombines TRBV28 with TRBJ1-5; 9 bases map to TRBD1. CDR3 length: 13 amino acids. The V gene end was trimmed by 0 bases and the J gene end by 16 bases; junction bases not matched to a gene: 7. Germline loops: CDR1 MDHEN, CDR2 SYDVKM. The CDR3 spells CASSLWSGTGQHF. CDR3 DNA: TGTGCCAGCAGTTTATGGTCCGGGACAGGGCAACATTTT.

The chain joins TRBV10-2 to TRBJ2-3, with 9 bases identical to TRBD2. Germline lookup yields CDR1 WSHSY and CDR2 SAAADI. The CDR3 spans 15 residues. Trimming at V came to 3 bases and at J to 4 bases, leaving 5 bases not matched to a gene. The CDR3 reads CASSDLSGSSDTQYF. In nucleotides, the CDR3 is TGCGCCAGCAGTGACCTTAGCGGGAGCTCAGATACGCAGTATTTT.

The chain combines TRBV19 with TRBJ1-2; possible D gene TRBD1, 6 bases. CDR1 and CDR2 (germline): LNHDA, SQIVND (reference sequence). V gave up 3 bases and J gave up 6 bases, with 20 bases separating them. The CDR3 consists of 16 residues. The CDR3 sequence: CASSISLGGPHHGYTF. CDR3 DNA: TGTGCCAGTAGTATCTCCCTGGGGGGCCCACACCATGGCTACACCTTC. The full variable domain, with the rest looked up from reference TRBV19 and TRBJ1-2, is DGGITQSPKYLFRKEGQNVTLSCEQNLNHDAMYWYRQDPGQGLRLIYYSQIVNDFQKGDIAEGYSVSREKKESFPLTVTSAQKNPTAFYLCASSISLGGPHHGYTFGSGTRLTVV.

The rearrangement uses TRBV2 and TRBJ2-5, with D possibly matching TRBD2 (5 bases). CDR3 size: 15 residues. Germline V gene sequence: CDR1 SNHLY, CDR2 FYNNEI. V was clipped by 5 bases and J by 2 bases, with 15 bases between them. The CDR3 region has the DNA TGTGCCAGCAGTCAAAGGAGGAGTAGTCAAGAGACCCAGTACTTC. It yields the protein CASSQRRSSQETQYF.

This chain uses TRBV18 with TRBJ2-2, with unresolved D. Germline V gene lookup returns CDR1 KGHSH and CDR2 LQKENI. This CDR3 has 14 amino acids. Deletions cut 0 bases from V and 0 bases from J, with 2 bases between. The CDR3 DNA reads as TGTGCCAGCTCACCACCGTCGAACACCGGGGAGCTGTTTTTT. It is translated as CASSPPSNTGELFF.